The clone carrying this T cell receptor beta chain has more than one count but fewer than ten. What it binds is unknown. 5'-RACE, quantitative and with molecular barcodes, yielded the TCR beta libraries. MiXCR, applied by TCRdb to the 5' RACE reads, yields one record per CDR3 protein. The repertoire has approximately 440,000 distinct CDR3 sequences, 17% of them found once; the top ten carry approximately 1%. These data come from a study of CD8 T cells in ankylosing spondylitis. Trimming removed 6 bases from V and 6 bases from J; junction bases left unmatched: 5. Looked up from germline, CDR1 is MDHEN and CDR2 is SYDVKM. CDR3 length: 15 residues. Overall study results and limits: In ankylosing spondylitis patients, matched synovial fluid reportedly showed significant enrichment of disease-linked clones. It appeared that ankylosing spondylitis blood was characterized by a TCR beta motif of several highly homologous variants. Clones linked to the disease showed a CD8+ phenotype. They occurred at relatively low frequencies in peripheral blood.

Input material: blood, either unsorted or a sorted T cell fraction (not recorded which). The chain joins TRBV28 to TRBJ2-1; 13 bases line up with TRBD2. The source is a male donor with ankylosing spondylitis. DNA of the CDR3: TGTGCCAGCAGATCAACTAGCGGGAGGGCCAATGAGCAGTTCTTC. The encoded protein is CASRSTSGRANEQFF. Complete variable domain (other parts from reference TRBV28 and TRBJ2-1): DVKVTQSSRYLVKRTGEKVFLECVQDMDHENMFWYRQDPGLGLRLIYFSYDVKMKEKGDIPEGYSVSREKKERFSLILESASTNQTSMYLCASRSTSGRANEQFFGPGTRLTVL.